The clone carrying this T cell receptor beta chain was seen a single time. The data were obtained in a study of blood T cell repertoires in COVID-19. Those who participated ranged in age from roughly 18 to 90 years and resided in about 24 US areas. Libraries were prepared by immunoSEQ multiplex PCR; TCRdb keeps only in-frame clonotypes and omits some of them. The repertoire holds around 300,000 clones, with nearly 90% as singletons. The V end lost 4 bases, the J end lost 0 bases, and 16 bases lay between the germline ends. Germline CDR1 SGHRS, CDR2 YFSETQ. The CDR3 has 16 amino acids. Input material: PBMCs or T cells enriched from blood (not recorded which). This TCR came from a woman between 18 and 29 years old with acute COVID-19. The chain couples TRBV5-1 to TRBJ1-1; D is perhaps TRBD1 (6 bases). The CDR3 here is CASSRIEGTMNTEAFF. In DNA form, the CDR3 reads TGCGCCAGCAGCCGGATCGAAGGGACAATGAACACTGAAGCTTTCTTT.